These 28 T cell receptor beta chains originate from one sample sequenced in a study of blood T cell repertoires in COVID-19. Assay: immunoSEQ multiplex PCR; the TCRdb copy retains only in-frame clones and omits some. The sample consists of 390,000 or so clones, 90% of them appearing once. Sample: peripheral blood. The receptors stem from a man in his late teens or twenties with active or convalescent COVID-19.

This chain links TRBV7-8 with TRBJ1-2; maybe TRBD1 (5 bases). The CDR3 totals 12 residues. V lost 3 bases and J lost 14, with 16 bases in between. Germline CDR1 and CDR2: SGHVS and FQNEAQ. CDR3 sequence: CASSFLSDKGTF. CDR3 sequence (DNA): TGTGCCAGCAGCTTCCTGTCCGACAAGGGGACCTTC. The whole variable domain, filled in from reference TRBV7-8 and TRBJ1-2, reads GAGVSQSPRYKVAKRGQDVALRCDPISGHVSLFWYQQALGQGPEFLTYFQNEAQLDKSGLPSDRFFAERPEGSVSTLKIQRTQQEDSAVYLCASSFLSDKGTFGSGTRLTVV.

The rearrangement links TRBV6-5 to TRBJ2-7; TRBD2 matches at 10 bases. Germline CDR1 reads MNHEY; CDR2 reads SVGAGI. The CDR3 is 14 amino acids. Trimming took 7 bases from V and 3 from J; bases not matched to a gene: 6. CDR3 region: CASNDLAGDYEQYF. For the CDR3, the DNA is TGTGCCAGCAACGACCTAGCGGGGGACTACGAGCAGTACTTC.

The rearrangement links TRBV6-2 or TRBV6-3 to TRBJ2-1; 7 nucleotides line up with TRBD1. Trimming removed 0 bases from V and 10 bases from J; junction bases left unmatched: 0. The CDR3 sequence is 12 residues long. Germline-derived CDR1 and CDR2 are MNHEY and SVGEGT. CDR3 region: CASSYSTGEQFF. The CDR3 DNA reads TGTGCCAGCAGTTACTCGACAGGGGAGCAGTTCTTC.

The chain has TRBV19 and TRBJ2-5; D is perhaps TRBD1 (5 bases). This CDR3 comprises 11 residues. Trimming pared 9 bases from V and 6 bases from J, leaving 11 bases between. Germline V gene sequence: CDR1 LNHDA, CDR2 SQIVND (reference sequence). This CDR3 reads CARSGMQTQYF. The CDR3 coding sequence is TGTGCCAGATCAGGGATGCAGACCCAGTACTTC. Based on the CDR3 plus reference TRBV19 and TRBJ2-5, the full variable domain is DGGITQSPKYLFRKEGQNVTLSCEQNLNHDAMYWYRQDPGQGLRLIYYSQIVNDFQKGDIAEGYSVSREKKESFPLTVTSAQKNPTAFYLCARSGMQTQYFGPGTRLLVL.

This chain joins TRBV14 and TRBJ1-1; D ambiguous. V was trimmed by 1 base and J by 4 bases, leaving 10 bases between them. Germline V gene sequence: CDR1 SGHDN, CDR2 FVKESK. This CDR3 comprises 14 residues. The CDR3 is CASSQAGGLTEAFF. In DNA, the CDR3 is TGTGCCAGCAGCCAAGCGGGAGGGCTCACTGAAGCTTTCTTT.

The chain employs TRBV18 and TRBJ2-1; possibly TRBD2 for D (5 bases). The CDR3 sequence is 15 residues long. Trimming stripped 5 bases from V and 0 bases from J, with 11 bases between. Germline CDR1 reads KGHSH; CDR2 reads LQKENI. The CDR3 is CASSSNGGSYNEQFF. The CDR3 DNA reads TGTGCCAGCTCATCAAATGGAGGCTCCTACAATGAGCAGTTCTTC.

This sequence joins TRBV28 and TRBJ1-5, with 8 bases aligning to TRBD1. J was trimmed by 0 bases and V by 7 bases; bases with no gene match: 14. Germline V CDR1 and CDR2: MDHEN, SYDVKM. The CDR3 spans 18 residues. CDR3: CASMLGGQATYSNQPQHF. The CDR3 DNA reads as TGTGCCAGCATGTTGGGGGGACAGGCGACTTATAGCAATCAGCCCCAGCATTTT.

The V call is TRBV7-2, the J call TRBJ2-7; D possibly corresponds to TRBD1 (6 bases). With 5 bases removed from V and 7 bases from J, the gap between germline ends came to 15 bases. Germline lookup yields CDR1 SGHTA and CDR2 FQGNSA. This CDR3 spans 13 amino acids. CDR3 protein: CASSGTTGFEQYF. As DNA, the CDR3 is TGTGCCAGCAGCGGAACCACAGGGTTTGAGCAGTACTTC.

This clone turned up a few times. The CDR3 is CATSTTVYSNQPQHF. In nucleotides, the CDR3 is TGTGCCACCAGCACGACAGTCTATAGCAATCAGCCCCAGCATTTT. The chain has TRBV15 and TRBJ1-5, with D possibly matching TRBD1 (5 bases). Germline V CDR1 and CDR2: LNHNV, YYDKDF (reference sequence). This CDR3 is 15 amino acids long. The germline V and J ends were trimmed by 4 bases and 0 bases, with 10 bases remaining between them.

This clone was seen more than once but under ten times. The CDR3 region is CASSLRGELYEQYF. CDR3 bases: TGTGCCAGTAGTTTGCGGGGAGAACTTTACGAGCAGTACTTC. The rearrangement uses TRBV19 and TRBJ2-7; possible D gene TRBD2, 6 bases. The CDR3 is made up of 14 amino acids. Germline-derived CDR1 and CDR2 are LNHDA and SQIVND (reference sequence). Trimming removed 5 bases at V and 4 bases at J, with 15 bases between.

The chain joins TRBV6-6 to TRBJ2-3; 10 nucleotides match TRBD1. CDR3 length: 14 residues. Trimming removed 6 bases from V and 4 bases from J; junction bases left unmatched: 4. Germline assignment: CDR1 MNHNY and CDR2 SVGAGI (reference sequence). CDR3 loop: CASSTGQGADTQYF. CDR3 nucleotide sequence: TGTGCCAGCAGCACCGGACAGGGGGCAGATACGCAGTATTTT.

The chain couples TRBV6-2 or TRBV6-3 to TRBJ2-1, with D perhaps matching TRBD1 or TRBD2 (6 bases each). CDR1 is MNHEY, CDR2 SVGEGT, per germline. The CDR3 length is 13 residues. Trimming removed 6 bases from V and 2 bases from J, with 8 bases in between. The CDR3 protein is CASSRGPYNEQFF. The DNA of the CDR3 is TGTGCCAGCAGCCGGGGGCCCTACAATGAGCAGTTCTTC.

In this sample, this clone turned up a few times. This chain links TRBV28 with TRBJ1-5; D unresolved. The germline V and J ends were trimmed by 2 bases and 3 bases, with 5 bases remaining between them. This CDR3 has 13 amino acids. CDR1 is MDHEN and CDR2 is SYDVKM in the germline V gene. As DNA, the CDR3 is TGTGCCAGCAGTTTACAGTACAATCAGCCCCAGCATTTT. Translated, it gives CASSLQYNQPQHF.

The chain has TRBV5-6 and TRBJ2-2; D unresolved. V lost 0 bases, J lost 1 base, and 7 bases lay in between. The CDR3 spans 15 residues. The germline gives CDR1 SGHDT, CDR2 YYEEEE. CDR3: CASSLGQVNTGELFF. CDR3 in DNA: TGTGCCAGCAGCTTGGGCCAGGTGAACACCGGGGAGCTGTTTTTT.

This clone was observed a single time. The chain links TRBV3-1 (or the pseudogene TRBV3-2) to TRBJ2-1; maybe TRBD1 (5 bases). This CDR3 spans 15 amino acids. Trimming removed 4 bases at V and 0 bases at J, with 10 bases between. Germline V gene sequence: CDR1 LGHDT, CDR2 YNNKEL (reference sequence). CDR3 DNA: TGTGCCAGCAGCCTCGACAGACGCTCCTACAATGAGCAGTTCTTC. It yields the protein CASSLDRRSYNEQFF.

V and J are TRBV24-1 and TRBJ1-3; 7 bases match TRBD1. This CDR3 has 17 amino acids. V lost 12 bases to trimming and J lost 4 bases; unmatched junction nucleotides: 20. Per germline, CDR1 KGHDR and CDR2 SFDVKD. The CDR3 protein is CAPTSRHLGQEGNTIYF. The CDR3, as DNA: TGTGCCCCCACCAGCAGGCACTTAGGACAGGAGGGAAACACCATATATTTT.

The CDR3 loop is CASRVQINTEAFF. As DNA, the CDR3 is TGTGCCAGCAGGGTTCAGATTAACACTGAAGCTTTCTTT. The chain joins TRBV12-3 or TRBV12-4 to TRBJ1-1; no clear D. Trimming cost V 6 bases and J 2 bases, with 10 bases left between them. The CDR3 has 13 residues.

The J gene is TRBJ2-3, the V gene TRBV9, with D maybe TRBD2 (6 bases). The CDR3 totals 14 residues. CDR1 and CDR2 (germline): SGDLS, YYNGEE. V dropped 4 bases and J dropped 6 bases, with 15 bases sitting between them. CDR3: CASSFLGSGDTQYF. In DNA, the CDR3 is TGTGCCAGCAGCTTTTTAGGGAGCGGGGATACGCAGTATTTT.

This clone was found once. Compared with germline, one end of the junction differs, possibly owing to a read error. The chain recombines TRBV7-7 with TRBJ2-1; 10 nucleotides align to TRBD2. Germline CDR1 and CDR2: SSHAT and FNYEAQ (reference sequence). The CDR3 runs 16 residues. The CDR3 here is CASSQLAGRANNEQFF. The DNA for the CDR3 is TGTGCTAGCAGCCAACTAGCGGGGAGGGCCAACAATGAGCAGTTCTTC.

The chain combines TRBV5-1 with TRBJ2-5; TRBD2 matches 7 bases. CDR3 length: 14 residues. The ends lost 4 bases at V and 2 bases at J; junction bases unmatched: 5. Germline CDR1 SGHRS, CDR2 YFSETQ. The CDR3 nucleotides read TGCGCCAGCAGCCTACTAGCGACACAAGAGACCCAGTACTTC. Translated: CASSLLATQETQYF. Full variable domain (missing parts from reference TRBV5-1 and TRBJ2-5): KAGVTQTPRYLIKTRGQQVTLSCSPISGHRSVSWYQQTPGQGLQFLFEYFSETQRNKGNFPGRFSGRQFSNSRSEMNVSTLELGDSALYLCASSLLATQETQYFGPGTRLLVL.

With respect to this clone: In the same sample, other DNA sequences code for this CDR3. V gene TRBV4-1 combines with J gene TRBJ1-1, with D possibly TRBD1 on 5 matching bases. This CDR3 has 13 residues. Germline CDR1 MGHRA, CDR2 YSYEKL. V gave up 3 bases and J gave up 1 base, with 6 bases separating them. CDR3 DNA: TGCGCCAGCAGCCAGGGGCAGAACACTGAAGCTTTCTTT. Residues: CASSQGQNTEAFF.

The V gene is TRBV6-5, the J gene TRBJ1-1, with D possibly TRBD1 on 6 matching bases. Trimming took 4 bases from V and 0 from J, leaving 12 bases between them. CDR1 MNHEY and CDR2 SVGAGI come from the germline V gene. CDR3 length: 15 residues. The CDR3: CASSSPGTLNTEAFF. The CDR3 region has the DNA TGTGCCAGCAGTTCCCCTGGGACACTGAACACTGAAGCTTTCTTT.

The chain uses TRBV12-3 or TRBV12-4 and TRBJ2-5; D unclear. This CDR3 is 13 amino acids long. The V and J ends lost 6 bases and 4 bases respectively, with 12 bases between them. The CDR3 loop reads CASSPPPGETQYF. CDR3 nucleotide sequence: TGTGCCAGCAGCCCCCCGCCGGGAGAGACCCAGTACTTC.

The CDR3 loop reads CASTGSSMVSEKLFF. Here the CDR3 DNA reads TGTGCCAGCACGGGGTCATCCATGGTGTCGGAAAAACTGTTTTTT. This sequence joins TRBV25-1 and TRBJ1-4; no clear D. Looked up from germline, CDR1 is MGHDK and CDR2 is SYGVNS. This CDR3 spans 15 amino acids. The V and J ends lost 7 bases and 8 bases respectively, with 20 bases between them. The full variable domain, its missing parts supplied by reference TRBV25-1 and TRBJ1-4, is EADIYQTPRYLVIGTGKKITLECSQTMGHDKMYWYQQDPGMELHLIHYSYGVNSTEKGDLSSESTVSRIRTEHFPLTLESARPSHTSQYLCASTGSSMVSEKLFFGSGTQLSVL.

The rearrangement uses TRBV5-1 and TRBJ1-4, with D maybe TRBD1 (5 bases). V shed 4 bases and J shed 2 bases, with 9 bases lying between them. Germline CDR1 SGHRS, CDR2 YFSETQ. The CDR3 is 14 amino acids. This CDR3 reads CASSLTVTNEKLFF. For the CDR3, the DNA is TGCGCCAGCAGCCTGACAGTTACTAATGAAAAACTGTTTTTT.

The gene calls are TRBV4-2 and TRBJ1-2; unclear D gene. Per germline, CDR1 LGHNA and CDR2 YNFKEQ. The CDR3 runs 15 residues. V lost 0 bases to trimming and J lost 7 bases, with 15 bases between them. This CDR3 is CASSQDSGEGSGYTF. CDR3 coding DNA: TGTGCCAGCAGCCAAGACTCCGGGGAGGGTAGTGGCTACACCTTC.

CDR3 loop: CASPTIDRVAGNTIYF. CDR3 coding DNA: TGTGCCAGCCCCACGATCGACAGGGTCGCTGGAAACACCATATATTTT. The chain joins TRBV27 to TRBJ1-3; 7 bases are shared with TRBD1. This CDR3 region has 16 residues. The germline gives CDR1 MNHEY, CDR2 SMNVEV (reference sequence). Germline trimming cut 8 bases from V and 2 bases from J; bases unmatched to any gene: 12.

The chain uses TRBV5-1 and TRBJ2-3, with TRBD2 identical over 9 bases. The CDR3 is 17 amino acids. The V and J ends lost 2 bases and 4 bases, in that order; junction bases with no gene match: 11. Germline loops: CDR1 SGHRS, CDR2 YFSETQ. Here the CDR3 reads CASSFVAGANLADTQYF. In nucleotides, the CDR3 is TGCGCCAGCAGCTTCGTAGCGGGAGCGAACTTAGCAGATACGCAGTATTTT.